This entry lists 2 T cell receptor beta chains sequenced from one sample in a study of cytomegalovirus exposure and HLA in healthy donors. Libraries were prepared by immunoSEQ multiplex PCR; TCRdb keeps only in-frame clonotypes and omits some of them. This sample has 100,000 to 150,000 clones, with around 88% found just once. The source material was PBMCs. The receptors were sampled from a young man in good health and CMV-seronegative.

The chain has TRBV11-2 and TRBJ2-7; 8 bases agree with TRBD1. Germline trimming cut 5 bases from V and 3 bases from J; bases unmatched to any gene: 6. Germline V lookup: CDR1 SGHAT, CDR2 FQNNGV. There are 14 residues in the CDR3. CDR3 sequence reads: CASSMWTGSYEQYF. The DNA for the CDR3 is TGTGCCAGCAGCATGTGGACAGGGAGCTACGAGCAGTACTTC.

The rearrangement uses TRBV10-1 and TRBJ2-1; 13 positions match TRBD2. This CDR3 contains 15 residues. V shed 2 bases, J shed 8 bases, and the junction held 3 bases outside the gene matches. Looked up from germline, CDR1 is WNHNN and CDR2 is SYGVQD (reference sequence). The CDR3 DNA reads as TGCGCCAGCAGTGAGACTGGACTAGCGGGGGATGAGCAGTTCTTC. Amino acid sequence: CASSETGLAGDEQFF.